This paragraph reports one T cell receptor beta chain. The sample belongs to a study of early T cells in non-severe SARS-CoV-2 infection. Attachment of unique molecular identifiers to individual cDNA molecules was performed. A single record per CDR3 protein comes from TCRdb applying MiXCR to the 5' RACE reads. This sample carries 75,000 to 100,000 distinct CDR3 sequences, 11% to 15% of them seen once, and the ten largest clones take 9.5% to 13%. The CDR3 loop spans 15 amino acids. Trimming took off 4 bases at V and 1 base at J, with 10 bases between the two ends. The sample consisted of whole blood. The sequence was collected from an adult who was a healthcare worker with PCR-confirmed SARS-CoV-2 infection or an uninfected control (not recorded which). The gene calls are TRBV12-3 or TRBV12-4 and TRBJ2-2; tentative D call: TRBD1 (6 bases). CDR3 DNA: TGTGCCAGCAGTTCAGGGGTTCGGAACACCGGGGAGCTGTTTTTT. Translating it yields CASSSGVRNTGELFF.